This T cell receptor (beta chain) was recovered during a study of shared clonotypes between healthy human individuals. General study findings and limits: Read depth was anticipated to influence clonotype sharing among donors. Generally, naive subsets came out with larger estimated richness than memory subsets.

A CD45RA+ naive subset and a CD45RA-negative memory subset were split from CD4+ cells. This CDR3 comprises 16 residues. CDR1 is LNHDA, CDR2 SQIVND, per germline (reference sequence). V lost 4 bases, J lost 6 bases, and 11 bases stayed unmatched. Of note for this clone: The antigen remains undetermined.

Clones were read by immunoSEQ multiplex PCR, and TCRdb kept only the in-frame ones, dropping some. Of about a million clones listed, roughly 80% are singletons. V usage is TRBV19 and J usage is TRBJ2-1; 8 bases align to TRBD1. The sample consisted of memory CD4+ T cells from PBMCs. Indicated subset: CD45RA-negative fraction. This TCR was sampled from a young man in good health. Some clones in this sample may be carry-over from other donors' samples. In DNA form, the CDR3 reads TGTGCCAGTAGTAAGGGACAGGACATAAGGGCCAATGAGCAGTTCTTC. The encoded protein is CASSKGQDIRANEQFF. The variable domain in full, completed from reference TRBV19 and TRBJ2-1, reads DGGITQSPKYLFRKEGQNVTLSCEQNLNHDAMYWYRQDPGQGLRLIYYSQIVNDFQKGDIAEGYSVSREKKESFPLTVTSAQKNPTAFYLCASSKGQDIRANEQFFGPGTRLTVL.